These 27 T cell receptor beta chains share one sample of origin, sequenced in a study of human T cells and chemical hapten exposure. The time point here: patch test 2, 6 weeks after DPC sensitization. Treatment indicated: therapeutic diphenylcyclopropenone sensitization with weekly scalp DPC. Via MiXCR, TCRdb re-called the RACE reads, giving one row per CDR3 protein. The top ten clones hold 15% of a sample with 35,000 to 45,000 distinct CDR3 sequences, about 8.9% of them seen once. The source material was whole blood, sampled in connection with sensitization to the hapten diphenylcyclopropenone (DPC). The receptors here all came from a woman aged 40 to 50 with alopecia areata. Some clones in this sample may be carry-over from other donors' samples.

This clonotype has at least ten counts. This sequence joins TRBV27 and TRBJ2-5, with D possibly being TRBD1 (6 bases). The CDR3 consists of 11 residues. Trimming removed 3 bases from V and 7 bases from J, with 6 bases in between. Germline V gene sequence: CDR1 MNHEY, CDR2 SMNVEV (reference sequence). The CDR3 DNA reads as TGTGCCAGCAGTTTGGGGGCGACCCAGTACTTC. Residues: CASSLGATQYF.

At least ten counts were recorded for this clonotype. The chain couples TRBV7-2 to TRBJ2-1, with TRBD2 as a possible D gene (5 bases). Germline loops: CDR1 SGHTA, CDR2 FQGNSA. This CDR3 is built from 14 residues. Deletions cut 8 bases from V and 6 bases from J, with 17 bases between. The CDR3 loop reads CASRTSASINEQFF. DNA of the CDR3: TGTGCCAGCCGTACTTCGGCTAGCATCAATGAGCAGTTCTTC.

This clonotype has ten or more counts. The rearrangement joins TRBV20-1 to TRBJ2-1; maybe TRBD2 (6 bases). This CDR3 region has 17 residues. Germline V lookup: CDR1 DFQATT, CDR2 SNEGSKA (reference sequence). Trimming stripped 3 bases from V and 6 bases from J, with 24 bases between. The chain's CDR3 is CSARPIGGLARGNEQFF. For the CDR3, the DNA is TGCAGTGCTAGGCCTATCGGAGGGCTAGCTAGGGGCAATGAGCAGTTCTTC.

This clonotype appeared many times. J is TRBJ1-2 and V is TRBV6-5, with a possible D match to TRBD1 (6 bases). Trimming pared 0 bases from V and 0 bases from J, leaving 8 bases between. Germline V CDR1 and CDR2: MNHEY, SVGAGI. The CDR3 is 15 amino acids. In nucleotides, the CDR3 is TGTGCCAGCAGTTACTCGAGACAGGCTAACTATGGCTACACCTTC. Translating gives CASSYSRQANYGYTF.

This clonotype was counted at least ten times. The V gene is TRBV25-1, the J gene TRBJ1-1, with TRBD1 as a possible D gene (6 bases). Per germline, CDR1 MGHDK and CDR2 SYGVNS. This CDR3 spans 13 amino acids. With 7 bases removed from V and 5 bases from J, the gap between germline ends came to 14 bases. CDR3: CASIPGGETEAFF. In DNA form, the CDR3 reads TGTGCCAGCATACCCGGGGGCGAGACTGAAGCTTTCTTT.

This clonotype was found many times. This chain connects TRBV2 to TRBJ2-3; TRBD2 might be the D (7 bases). This CDR3 spans 15 amino acids. V lost 2 bases and J 6 bases, leaving 15 bases between the germline ends. Germline values: CDR1 SNHLY, CDR2 FYNNEI. For the CDR3, the DNA is TGTGCCAGCAGTGAACGCCGGGGGGCCACGGATACGCAGTATTTT. Protein product: CASSERRGATDTQYF.

At least ten counts were recorded for this clonotype. V usage is TRBV6-6 and J usage is TRBJ2-3, with 12 bases that match TRBD2. The CDR3 is 17 residues long. CDR1 is MNHNY, CDR2 SVGAGI, per germline (reference sequence). V shed 0 bases and J 1 base; nucleotides not matched to a gene: 2. CDR3 in DNA: TGTGCCAGCAGTTACTCAAGACTAGCGGGGGGCACAGATACGCAGTATTTT. This translates into CASSYSRLAGGTDTQYF.

Points on this clonotype: This may stem from a read error, because a much larger clone lies one nucleotide away. This chain uses TRBV28 with TRBJ2-6, with D perhaps TRBD1 or TRBD2 (7 bases each). Germline CDR1 MDHEN, CDR2 SYDVKM. The CDR3 sequence is 17 residues long. The CDR3 sequence is CVSSIRGGPSGANVLTF. In DNA, the CDR3 is TGTGTCAGCAGTATCAGGGGGGGACCCTCTGGGGCCAACGTCCTGACTTTC.

The chain recombines TRBV12-3 or TRBV12-4 with TRBJ1-2, with D tentatively TRBD1 (6 bases). Trimming shortened V by 5 bases and J by 3 bases, and 19 bases separated the two germline ends. CDR3 length: 16 amino acids. In DNA, the CDR3 is TGTGCCAGCAGTATTTACCCCTACAGGGATGACTATGGCTACACCTTC. Translation gives CASSIYPYRDDYGYTF.

This clonotype was counted at least ten times. The V and J genes are TRBV4-1 and TRBJ1-1, with D uncertain. The length of the CDR3 is 15 residues. Trimming removed 0 bases from V and 0 bases from J, with 8 bases in between. CDR1 is MGHRA, CDR2 YSYEKL, per germline. CDR3 amino acids: CASSQEVQVNTEAFF. DNA for the CDR3: TGCGCCAGCAGCCAAGAGGTGCAGGTGAACACTGAAGCTTTCTTT.

This clonotype showed up just a few times. This rearrangement joins TRBV28 to TRBJ2-7; D is perhaps TRBD2 (5 bases). V lost 5 bases, J lost 2 bases, and 13 bases lay in between. Germline CDR1 and CDR2: MDHEN and SYDVKM. CDR3 length: 14 amino acids. The CDR3 reads CASSLSYGAYEQYF. DNA for the CDR3: TGTGCCAGCAGTCTCTCCTACGGGGCCTACGAGCAGTACTTC.

This clonotype was picked up many times. The CDR3: CASSSPRLVQYF. CDR3 DNA sequence: TGTGCCAGCAGTTCGCCTCGACTAGTCCAGTACTTC. The chain uses TRBV6-5 and TRBJ2-5, with D maybe TRBD2 (6 bases). This CDR3 has 12 residues. Germline V gene sequence: CDR1 MNHEY, CDR2 SVGAGI. Trimming took off 4 bases at V and 10 bases at J, with 13 bases between the two ends.

This clonotype occurred many times. This CDR3 reads CASFDGAEETQYF. CDR3 coding DNA: TGTGCCAGCTTTGATGGAGCGGAAGAGACCCAGTACTTC. The chain joins TRBV12-3 or TRBV12-4 to TRBJ2-5; maybe TRBD2 (5 bases). V dropped 8 bases and J dropped 3 bases, with 13 bases sitting between them. CDR3 length: 13 residues.

This clonotype was counted a few times. The V call is TRBV9, the J call TRBJ1-3; 8 bases fit TRBD1. CDR1 and CDR2 (germline): SGDLS, YYNGEE. The J segment lost 3 bases and the V segment lost 2 bases, leaving 4 bases of the junction unmatched. This CDR3 contains 15 residues. The CDR3 loop is CASSVTGVYGNTIYF. In DNA, the CDR3 is TGTGCCAGCAGCGTGACAGGGGTTTATGGAAACACCATATATTTT. The full variable domain, completed using reference TRBV9 and TRBJ1-3, is DSGVTQTPKHLITATGQRVTLRCSPRSGDLSVYWYQQSLDQGLQFLIQYYNGEERAKGNILERFSAQQFPDLHSELNLSSLELGDSALYFCASSVTGVYGNTIYFGEGSWLTVV.

This clonotype was seen ten or more times. The rearrangement links TRBV20-1 to TRBJ2-7, with 7 bases lining up with TRBD2. J lost 7 bases, V lost 5 bases, and 11 bases had no gene match. The CDR3 totals 13 residues. Germline CDR1 is DFQATT and CDR2 is SNEGSKA (reference sequence). CDR3 loop: CSALPPGEGEQYF. The CDR3 DNA reads as TGCAGTGCTCTCCCCCCGGGGGAGGGTGAGCAGTACTTC.

This clonotype turned up a few times. This chain connects TRBV4-2 to TRBJ2-1; tentative D call: TRBD1 (6 bases). The CDR3 contains 16 residues. CDR1 and CDR2 from the germline V gene are LGHNA and YNFKEQ. The V end was cut by 0 bases, the J end by 3 bases, with 12 bases between. This CDR3 is CASSQEWTADYNEQFF. CDR3 in DNA: TGTGCCAGCAGCCAAGAGTGGACAGCCGACTACAATGAGCAGTTCTTC.

In this sample, this clonotype turned up many times. The rearrangement uses TRBV28 and TRBJ1-2, with D unresolved. Germline V lookup: CDR1 MDHEN, CDR2 SYDVKM. The CDR3 is 11 amino acids. Trimming left V 4 bases short and J 6 bases short, with 6 bases between. The DNA for the CDR3 is TGTGCCAGCAGTTCTTTCGATGGCTACACCTTC. Its protein is CASSSFDGYTF.

As to this clonotype: A much bigger clone sits one base away, suggesting this may be a read error. This chain links TRBV5-5 with TRBJ1-2; 7 positions agree with TRBD1. The V gene's germline CDR1 is SGHKS and CDR2 YYEKEE (reference sequence). CDR3 length: 14 amino acids. The CDR3 DNA sequence: TGTGCCAGCAGCTTGACAGGGGCTGGCTATGGCTACGCCTTC. Protein: CASSLTGAGYGYAF.

This clonotype was recorded at least ten times. V gene TRBV18 combines with J gene TRBJ2-2, with D possibly being TRBD1 (6 bases). V was cut by 6 bases and J by 1 base, with 15 bases left in between. CDR1 and CDR2 from the germline V gene are KGHSH and LQKENI. The CDR3 spans 16 residues. The CDR3 spells CASSPRGTENTGELFF. Here the CDR3 DNA reads TGTGCCAGCTCCCCGAGGGGGACGGAGAACACCGGGGAGCTGTTTTTT. Filled out from reference TRBV18 and TRBJ2-2, the complete variable domain reads NAGVMQNPRHLVRRRGQEARLRCSPMKGHSHVYWYRQLPEEGLKFMVYLQKENIIDESGMPKERFSAEFPKEGPSILRIQQVVRGDSAAYFCASSPRGTENTGELFFGEGSRLTVL.

Ten or more counts support this clonotype. The V gene is TRBV7-2, the J gene TRBJ1-2; no clear D. The CDR3 is 13 residues long. Germline V gene lookup returns CDR1 SGHTA and CDR2 FQGNSA. V was cut by 5 bases and J by 8 bases, with 15 bases left in between. CDR3 protein: CASSPRTPEGYTF. In nucleotides, the CDR3 is TGTGCCAGCAGCCCAAGGACCCCTGAGGGCTACACCTTC.

This clonotype was seen a handful of times. V is TRBV15 and J is TRBJ1-1, with no clear D. The CDR3 contains 14 residues. Trimming shortened V by 0 bases and J by 2 bases, and 7 bases separated the two germline ends. Germline CDR1 is LNHNV and CDR2 is YYDKDF (reference sequence). CDR3 in DNA: TGTGCCACCAGCAGAGATGCAGTTAACACTGAAGCTTTCTTT. This translates into CATSRDAVNTEAFF.

This clonotype has ten or more counts. The chain has TRBV7-6 and TRBJ2-2; D unclear. This CDR3 region has 13 residues. V lost 7 bases to trimming and J lost 7 bases, with 13 bases between them. Germline CDR1 reads SGHVS; CDR2 reads FNYEAQ. The CDR3 nucleotides are TGTGCCAGCATGAAGTCGGGCGTCGGGGAGCTGTTTTTT. Its protein is CASMKSGVGELFF. The full variable domain, in which reference TRBV7-6 and TRBJ2-2 provide the parts outside the CDR3, is GAGVSQSPRYKVTKRGQDVALRCDPISGHVSLYWYRQALGQGPEFLTYFNYEAQQDKSGLPNDRFSAERPEGSISTLTIQRTEQRDSAMYRCASMKSGVGELFFGEGSRLTVL.

This clonotype was picked up many times. The rearrangement uses TRBV5-1 and TRBJ1-6; D is possibly TRBD1 (6 bases). Germline CDR1 is SGHRS and CDR2 is YFSETQ. This CDR3 comprises 15 residues. Deletions cut 0 bases from V and 8 bases from J, with 12 bases between. The CDR3 region has the DNA TGCGCCAGCAGCTTGGGGCCAGGGGTCGATTCACCCCTCCACTTT. It yields the protein CASSLGPGVDSPLHF.

The chain employs TRBV28 and TRBJ2-3; D is unclear. Germline loops: CDR1 MDHEN, CDR2 SYDVKM. CDR3 size: 15 residues. Between the trimmed V and J ends, which lost 1 base and 0 bases, there was a span of 8 bases. CDR3 DNA sequence: TGTGCCAGCAGTTTATCCACAGAGAGCACAGATACGCAGTATTTT. Translation gives CASSLSTESTDTQYF.

The chain has TRBV5-5 and TRBJ2-7; TRBD1 agrees at 7 bases. Trimming cost V 0 bases and J 5 bases; bases outside gene matches: 5. Germline assignment: CDR1 SGHKS and CDR2 YYEKEE (reference sequence). CDR3 length: 14 amino acids. DNA for the CDR3: TGTGCCAGCAGCTTGGCCAGGGGGAACAACGAGCAGTACTTC. Protein product: CASSLARGNNEQYF.

This chain connects TRBV10-1 to TRBJ2-5; D is uncertain. The germline V gene encodes CDR1 WNHNN and CDR2 SYGVQD (reference sequence). The CDR3 extends over 11 amino acids. Trimming cost V 7 bases and J 7 bases, with 10 bases left between them. Here the CDR3 reads CASMAPGTQYF. DNA for the CDR3: TGCGCCAGCATGGCACCGGGGACCCAGTACTTC.

This sequence joins TRBV29-1 and TRBJ1-2; no clear D. Germline V gene sequence: CDR1 SQVTM, CDR2 ANQGSEA. V lost 6 bases and J 3 bases, leaving 11 bases between the germline ends. The CDR3 has 12 residues. CDR3 coding DNA: TGCAGCGTCGAACCACGTGACTATGGCTACACCTTC. Its translation is CSVEPRDYGYTF.